Below are 18 T cell receptor beta chains sequenced from a single sample in a study of T cell repertoires in cytomegalovirus infection. One entry per CDR3 protein, called by TCRdb with MiXCR from the reads. Altogether 290,000 or so distinct CDR3 sequences are present, approximately 8.9% being singletons, with the ten largest covering 2% to 3%. Sample: PBMCs. The receptors were gathered from a human donor in good health (CMV status not recorded). Some clones in this sample may be carry-over from other donors' samples.

This sequence joins TRBV19 and TRBJ1-2; D might be TRBD1 (5 bases). Germline V gene data show CDR1 as LNHDA and CDR2 as SQIVND (reference sequence). The CDR3 sequence is 12 residues long. The V gene lost 0 bases and the J gene lost 8 bases, with 7 bases spanning the gap. In nucleotides, the CDR3 is TGTGCCAGTAGTATAGAAACAGGCGGCTACACCTTC. It specifies CASSIETGGYTF.

With regard to this clonotype: In this CDR3 the conserved last residue, phenylalanine or tryptophan, is missing, so a read error is likely. The V gene is TRBV2, the J gene TRBJ2-1; the D is unclear. The CDR3 totals 11 residues. Trimming took 4 bases from V and 12 from J, leaving 10 bases between them. In germline, CDR1 is SNHLY, CDR2 FYNNEI. The CDR3 reads CASSVVRGQFS. In nucleotides, the CDR3 is TGTGCCAGCAGTGTGGTCCGAGGGCAGTTCTCC.

This clonotype was recorded many times. The V call is TRBV5-5, the J call TRBJ2-3, with 9 nucleotides matching TRBD2. Germline V gene lookup returns CDR1 SGHKS and CDR2 YYEKEE (reference sequence). The CDR3 contains 18 residues. V gave up 0 bases and J gave up 2 bases; unmatched junction bases: 10. The CDR3 loop reads CASSLASFASGDTDTQYF. CDR3 nucleotides: TGTGCCAGCAGCTTGGCCTCTTTTGCTAGCGGGGACACAGATACGCAGTATTTT.

This clonotype was detected a few times. This chain joins TRBV11-2 and TRBJ1-1; no firm D call. The CDR3 covers 14 residues. Between the trimmed V and J ends, which lost 5 bases and 6 bases, there was a span of 16 bases. Germline CDR1 SGHAT, CDR2 FQNNGV. The CDR3 spells CASSQTLGRSEAFF. CDR3 in DNA: TGTGCCAGCAGCCAGACCTTGGGTCGGTCTGAAGCTTTCTTT. The whole variable domain, filled in from reference TRBV11-2 and TRBJ1-1, reads EAGVAQSPRYKIIEKRQSVAFWCNPISGHATLYWYQQILGQGPKLLIQFQNNGVVDDSQLPKDRFSAERLKGVDSTLKIQPAKLEDSAVYLCASSQTLGRSEAFFGQGTRLTVV.

This clonotype was recorded at least ten times. CDR3 DNA sequence: TGTGCCAGCAGGGGGGGAGCGGAGACCCAGTACTTC. Amino acid sequence: CASRGGAETQYF. J is TRBJ2-5 and V is TRBV12-3 or TRBV12-4; TRBD2 is a possible D gene (6 bases). The CDR3 totals 12 residues. Trimming stripped 6 bases from V and 5 bases from J, with 10 bases between.

The V call is TRBV12-3 or TRBV12-4, the J call TRBJ1-1, with 8 bases identical to TRBD1. After removal of 6 bases from V and 10 bases from J, the junction contained 10 bases not matched to a gene. CDR3 length: 13 residues. CDR3 in amino acids: CASSRDRGGGAFF. In DNA form, the CDR3 reads TGTGCCAGCAGCCGCGACAGGGGAGGTGGAGCTTTCTTT.

This clonotype was picked up many times. The germline gene is not matched at one end of the junction; a read error may be the cause. The chain couples TRBV28 to TRBJ2-1; 7 bases match TRBD1. The CDR3 spans 16 residues. CDR1 MDHEN and CDR2 SYDVKM come from the germline V gene. Here the CDR3 reads CASTTNPGQIYNEQFF. The CDR3 nucleotides read TGTGCCAGCACCACCAATCCGGGACAGATCTACAATGAACAGTTCTTC. The full variable domain, in which reference TRBV28 and TRBJ2-1 provide the parts outside the CDR3, is DVKVTQSSRYLVKRTGEKVFLECVQDMDHENMFWYRQDPGLGLRLIYFSYDVKMKEKGDIPEGYSVSREKKERFSLILESASTNQTSMYLCASTTNPGQIYNEQFFGPGTRLTVL.

The chain joins TRBV6-2 or TRBV6-3 to TRBJ2-3, with 7 bases lining up with TRBD2. After removal of 6 bases from V and 3 bases from J, the junction contained 6 bases not matched to a gene. From germline, CDR1 is MNHEY and CDR2 SVGEGT. The CDR3 contains 14 residues. The DNA for the CDR3 is TGTGCCAGCAGACCGGGACTAACGACAGATACGCAGTATTTT. Amino acids: CASRPGLTTDTQYF.

The table lists this clonotype with many counts. The CDR3: CSARDPGLARWDAEQFF. In DNA form, the CDR3 reads TGCAGTGCTAGAGATCCCGGACTAGCAAGGTGGGACGCTGAGCAGTTCTTC. The chain is built from TRBV20-1 and TRBJ2-1; 8 nucleotides align to TRBD2. Germline V gene sequence: CDR1 DFQATT, CDR2 SNEGSKA (reference sequence). V dropped 0 bases and J dropped 9; count of bases not matched to a gene: 16. The CDR3 extends over 17 amino acids.

This clonotype was counted ten times or more. The V and J genes are TRBV7-2 and TRBJ2-4; D is undetermined. The CDR3 is 13 residues long. The ends were cut back, 5 bases at V and 6 bases at J, with 11 bases in the middle. Germline CDR1 and CDR2: SGHTA and FQGNSA. The CDR3 nucleotides read TGTGCCAGCAGCCTAGACCAAGGAAACATTCAGTACTTC. Its protein is CASSLDQGNIQYF.

This clonotype was recorded at least ten times. The V gene is TRBV7-2, the J gene TRBJ2-4, with TRBD1 matching over 8 bases. The V gene end was trimmed by 3 bases and the J gene end by 4 bases; junction bases not matched to a gene: 11. Germline CDR1 and CDR2: SGHTA and FQGNSA. The CDR3 totals 17 residues. In nucleotides, the CDR3 is TGTGCCAGCAGCTTTGTGACGGTGGGACAGGCAAAAAACATTCAGTACTTC. This translates into CASSFVTVGQAKNIQYF.

This clonotype has ten or more counts. The CDR3 region has the DNA TGTGCCAGCAGTCTCTTATTAGAACTTAATTCACCCCTCCACTTT. Translating gives CASSLLLELNSPLHF. V usage is TRBV6-1 and J usage is TRBJ1-6; D not resolved. The germline CDR1 and CDR2 sequences are MNHNS and SASEGT. V lost 5 bases and J lost 6, with 14 bases in between. This CDR3 is built from 15 residues.

This clonotype has ten or more counts. V and J are TRBV5-4 and TRBJ1-2; the D gene is possibly TRBD1 (6 bases). This CDR3 is 15 amino acids long. V shed 1 base and J shed 2 bases, with 12 bases lying between them. Per the germline V gene, CDR1 is SGHNT and CDR2 is YYREEE (reference sequence). CDR3 coding DNA: TGTGCCAGCAGCTTGACTTCAGGGGAAAACTATGGCTACACCTTC. Protein product: CASSLTSGENYGYTF. Using reference TRBV5-4 and TRBJ1-2 for the parts outside the CDR3, the full variable domain is ETGVTQSPTHLIKTRGQQVTLRCSSQSGHNTVSWYQQALGQGPQFIFQYYREEENGRGNFPPRFSGLQFPNYSSELNVNALELDDSALYLCASSLTSGENYGYTFGSGTRLTVV.

CDR3 nucleotides: TGTGCCAGCAGCTTAGGGGTTGCTGAGCAGTTCTTC. Its protein product is CASSLGVAEQFF. The genes are TRBV7-9 and TRBJ2-1; no clear D gene. Between the trimmed V and J ends, which lost 1 base and 9 bases, there was a span of 7 bases. Germline lookup yields CDR1 SEHNR and CDR2 FQNEAQ (reference sequence). The CDR3 extends over 12 amino acids. The whole variable domain, remainder taken from reference TRBV7-9 and TRBJ2-1, is DTGVSQNPRHKITKRGQNVTFRCDPISEHNRLYWYRQTLGQGPEFLTYFQNEAQLEKSRLLSDRFSAERPKGSFSTLEIQRTEQGDSAMYLCASSLGVAEQFFGPGTRLTVL.

This clonotype was recorded at least ten times. The chain is built from TRBV7-2 and TRBJ2-5; D call uncertain. The V gene's germline CDR1 is SGHTA and CDR2 FQGNSA. The CDR3 has 12 amino acids. Trimming shortened V by 0 bases and J by 9 bases, and 8 bases separated the two germline ends. This CDR3 reads CASSLANRPQYF. The CDR3 DNA reads TGTGCCAGCAGCTTAGCGAATAGACCCCAGTACTTC. Together with reference TRBV7-2 and TRBJ2-5, the CDR3 gives the full variable domain: GAGVSQSPSNKVTEKGKDVELRCDPISGHTALYWYRQSLGQGLEFLIYFQGNSAPDKSGLPSDRFSAERTGGSVSTLTIQRTQQEDSAVYLCASSLANRPQYFGPGTRLLVL.

This clonotype showed up many times. The DNA of the CDR3 is TGCAGTGCCAAAGAGGGGGGAAATCAGCCCCAGCATTTT. Protein product: CSAKEGGNQPQHF. The V call is TRBV20-1, the J call TRBJ1-5; maybe TRBD1 (6 bases). Trimming shortened V by 6 bases and J by 4 bases, and 13 bases separated the two germline ends. Germline CDR1 and CDR2: DFQATT and SNEGSKA (reference sequence). This CDR3 contains 13 residues.

This clonotype was seen many times. V usage is TRBV5-1 and J usage is TRBJ1-2; D call uncertain. Germline-derived CDR1 and CDR2 are SGHRS and YFSETQ. The CDR3 totals 14 residues. V shed 0 bases and J shed 6 bases, with 12 bases lying between them. The DNA of the CDR3 is TGCGCCAGCAGCTTGGCCGTACAGCCCGATGGCTACACCTTC. Translated: CASSLAVQPDGYTF. Using reference TRBV5-1 and TRBJ1-2 for the parts outside the CDR3, the full variable domain is KAGVTQTPRYLIKTRGQQVTLSCSPISGHRSVSWYQQTPGQGLQFLFEYFSETQRNKGNFPGRFSGRQFSNSRSEMNVSTLELGDSALYLCASSLAVQPDGYTFGSGTRLTVV.

This chain connects TRBV20-1 to TRBJ2-1; a weak D match, TRBD2 (6 bases). Trimming took 5 bases from V and 4 from J, leaving 18 bases between them. This CDR3 comprises 15 residues. Germline V CDR1 and CDR2: DFQATT, SNEGSKA (reference sequence). CDR3 in amino acids: CSAPTGDVIYNEQFF. The CDR3 DNA follows: TGCAGTGCTCCCACGGGGGATGTAATATACAATGAGCAGTTCTTC.